Each of the 26 T cell receptor beta chains below was sequenced from the same sample in a study of OX40 agonist ivuxolimab in advanced cancers. Method: immunoSEQ multiplex PCR; TCRdb's copy keeps in-frame clones and lacks some. The table lists about 20,000 clones, about 86% of them singletons. The sample here was CD4+ or CD8+ T cells sorted from blood, taken in a trial of the OX40 agonist ivuxolimab. These receptors came from an adult with an advanced solid tumor such as melanoma, head and neck, liver or kidney cancer.

The chain carries TRBV5-1 and TRBJ2-3; D unclear. The V end lost 1 base, the J end lost 11 bases, and 11 bases lay between the germline ends. This CDR3 is 12 amino acids long. Looked up from germline, CDR1 is SGHRS and CDR2 is YFSETQ. In DNA form, the CDR3 reads TGCGCCAGCAGCTTGCTAGGTAGAAGGCAGTATTTT. This sequence encodes CASSLLGRRQYF.

V and J are TRBV6-5 and TRBJ1-6; TRBD1 might be the D (6 bases). The germline gives CDR1 MNHEY, CDR2 SVGAGI. The CDR3 is 14 residues long. With 6 bases removed from V and 9 bases from J, the gap between germline ends came to 15 bases. The DNA of the CDR3 is TGTGCCAGCAGACAACAGGGAGGTCGTTCACCCCTCCACTTT. Translation: CASRQQGGRSPLHF.

The J gene is TRBJ2-1, the V gene TRBV11-3; perhaps TRBD2 as D (5 bases). V was trimmed by 6 bases and J by 4 bases, leaving 16 bases between them. There are 15 residues in the CDR3. Germline V gene data show CDR1 as SGHNT and CDR2 as YENEEA. CDR3 bases: TGTGCCAGCAGTGTAGCTATGGCGGGTTACAATGAGCAGTTCTTC. This codes for CASSVAMAGYNEQFF.

The rearrangement links TRBV5-8 to TRBJ2-3, with D perhaps matching TRBD2 (5 bases). The CDR3 is 14 amino acids. The germline V gene has CDR1 SGHTS and CDR2 YDEGEE. V dropped 4 bases and J dropped 10 bases, with 19 bases sitting between them. The CDR3 is CASSPQDGRGSQYF. The CDR3 coding sequence is TGTGCCAGCAGCCCCCAAGATGGGAGAGGTTCGCAGTATTTT.

J is TRBJ1-2 and V is TRBV6-5; D is perhaps TRBD1 (6 bases). This CDR3 is built from 15 residues. V lost 0 bases and J lost 2, with 10 bases in between. Germline values: CDR1 MNHEY, CDR2 SVGAGI. The CDR3 region is CASSYSPGANYGYTF. The CDR3 DNA follows: TGTGCCAGCAGTTACTCGCCAGGGGCCAACTATGGCTACACCTTC.

The chain employs TRBV5-6 and TRBJ2-2; D remains ambiguous. V gave up 4 bases and J gave up 7 bases, with 20 bases separating them. The CDR3 has 16 residues. Germline V gives CDR1 SGHDT, CDR2 YYEEEE. The CDR3 nucleotides read TGTGCCAGCAGCCTTCAGACGGGCGACAAGGGCGGGGAGCTGTTTTTT. As protein: CASSLQTGDKGGELFF.

The gene calls are TRBV10-2 and TRBJ2-4, with D perhaps TRBD1 or TRBD2 (6 bases each). CDR3 length equals 16 residues. The ends were cut back, 3 bases at V and 0 bases at J, with 12 bases in the middle. Germline V lookup: CDR1 WSHSY, CDR2 SAAADI. This CDR3 is CASSDKGGLAKNIQYF. DNA for the CDR3: TGCGCCAGCAGTGATAAGGGGGGCCTAGCCAAAAACATTCAGTACTTC.

V usage is TRBV15 and J usage is TRBJ2-7, with unresolved D. The germline V and J ends were trimmed by 0 bases and 5 bases, with 8 bases remaining between them. The CDR3 is 13 amino acids. Looked up from germline, CDR1 is LNHNV and CDR2 is YYDKDF (reference sequence). The DNA of the CDR3 is TGTGCCACCAGCAGAGATCTGGGCGACGAGCAGTACTTC. It translates to CATSRDLGDEQYF.

This clone showed up just a few times. The gene calls are TRBV9 and TRBJ2-3; tentatively, D is TRBD1 (6 bases). Germline V gene lookup returns CDR1 SGDLS and CDR2 YYNGEE. V was clipped by 4 bases and J by 4 bases, with 13 bases between them. The CDR3 spans 14 residues. CDR3 amino acids: CASSPLGASDTQYF. The CDR3, as DNA: TGTGCCAGCAGCCCCCTGGGGGCCTCAGATACGCAGTATTTT.

The chain combines TRBV6-6 with TRBJ1-1; the match to TRBD1 covers 8 bases. The V and J ends lost 7 bases and 2 bases, in that order; junction bases with no gene match: 3. Germline V CDR1 and CDR2: MNHNY, SVGAGI (reference sequence). The length of the CDR3 is 13 residues. This CDR3 reads CASNDRGNTEAFF. The DNA for the CDR3 is TGTGCCAGCAATGACAGGGGAAACACTGAAGCTTTCTTT.

The chain links TRBV19 to TRBJ2-5, with 10 nucleotides matching TRBD2. The CDR3 is made up of 15 amino acids. Germline V gene lookup returns CDR1 LNHDA and CDR2 SQIVND (reference sequence). The ends lost 5 bases at V and 2 bases at J; junction bases unmatched: 5. CDR3 amino acids: CASSGSGGFQETQYF. CDR3 sequence (DNA): TGTGCCAGTAGTGGTAGCGGGGGGTTTCAAGAGACCCAGTACTTC.

The chain links TRBV2 to TRBJ1-1; D is perhaps TRBD1 (5 bases). The CDR3 covers 13 residues. Between the trimmed V and J ends, which lost 7 bases and 5 bases, there was a span of 14 bases. Germline CDR1 reads SNHLY; CDR2 reads FYNNEI. The CDR3 here is CASTPVGGTEAFF. The CDR3 DNA follows: TGTGCCAGCACCCCCGTGGGGGGGACTGAAGCTTTCTTT.

This clone is a singleton in its sample. The CDR3 coding sequence is TGTGCCAGCAGTTACGGGGAGAGTTCCGGGGAGCTGTTTTTT. Residues: CASSYGESSGELFF. The J gene is TRBJ2-2, the V gene TRBV6-5; D might be TRBD2 (5 bases). In germline, CDR1 is MNHEY, CDR2 SVGAGI. The CDR3 length is 14 residues. V was clipped by 2 bases and J by 6 bases, with 10 bases between them.

The chain uses TRBV18 and TRBJ2-1; 9 bases align to TRBD1. Germline-derived CDR1 and CDR2 are KGHSH and LQKENI. The CDR3 loop spans 15 amino acids. The V gene end was trimmed by 3 bases and the J gene end by 7 bases; junction bases not matched to a gene: 7. CDR3 DNA sequence: TGTGCCAGCTCACCCGCCGGGACAGGGAGAAATGAGCAGTTCTTC. This codes for CASSPAGTGRNEQFF.

The chain joins TRBV27 to TRBJ2-7; TRBD2 aligns across 9 bases. The germline V gene encodes CDR1 MNHEY and CDR2 SMNVEV (reference sequence). This CDR3 region has 14 residues. The ends lost 2 bases at V and 9 bases at J; junction bases unmatched: 8. The CDR3 protein is CASSLPSGAGGQYF. CDR3 in DNA: TGTGCCAGCAGTTTACCTAGCGGGGCCGGGGGGCAGTACTTC.

The CDR3 loop reads CASTDFQPQHF. Written as DNA, the CDR3 is TGTGCAAGCACCGATTTTCAGCCCCAGCATTTT. The chain has TRBV12-2 and TRBJ1-5. TRBV12-2 is a documented pseudogene. This CDR3 is 11 amino acids long.

The chain has TRBV2 and TRBJ1-3; D not resolved. Trimming removed 4 bases at V and 0 bases at J, with 7 bases between. CDR3 length equals 14 residues. Germline V lookup: CDR1 SNHLY, CDR2 FYNNEI. In DNA form, the CDR3 reads TGTGCCAGCAGTGTAGAAATCTCTGGAAACACCATATATTTT. As protein: CASSVEISGNTIYF.

The chain links TRBV5-6 to TRBJ2-3; D gene ambiguous. Trimming removed 0 bases from V and 3 bases from J, with 11 bases in between. Per germline, CDR1 SGHDT and CDR2 YYEEEE. This CDR3 has 15 residues. This CDR3 is CASSLGTVGTDTQYF. DNA for the CDR3: TGTGCCAGCAGCTTGGGGACCGTAGGAACAGATACGCAGTATTTT.

Written as DNA, the CDR3 is TGTGCCAGCAGGGGATCGAACACCGGGGAGCTGTTTTTT. Protein product: CASRGSNTGELFF. The V gene is TRBV6-1, the J gene TRBJ2-2, with D unresolved. From germline, CDR1 is MNHNS and CDR2 SASEGT. Trimming stripped 6 bases from V and 0 bases from J, with 5 bases between. This CDR3 has 13 residues.

V gene TRBV9 combines with J gene TRBJ1-6; 7 bases agree with TRBD1. With V trimmed by 4 bases and J by 6 bases, 10 bases remained unmatched. Germline loops: CDR1 SGDLS, CDR2 YYNGEE. This CDR3 region has 16 residues. The CDR3 loop is CASSLPPGTVNSPLHF. CDR3 DNA: TGTGCCAGCAGCTTACCCCCCGGGACAGTTAATTCACCCCTCCACTTT.

V is TRBV2 and J is TRBJ2-2; D is perhaps TRBD1 (5 bases). The CDR3 has 14 amino acids. With 6 bases removed from V and 1 base from J, the gap between germline ends came to 9 bases. The germline V gene encodes CDR1 SNHLY and CDR2 FYNNEI. The CDR3 DNA reads TGTGCCAGCAGGGCGGACATGAACACCGGGGAGCTGTTTTTT. Protein: CASRADMNTGELFF.

This chain uses TRBV19 with TRBJ1-5, with D possibly being TRBD1 (5 bases). Germline V lookup: CDR1 LNHDA, CDR2 SQIVND (reference sequence). The V end lost 4 bases, the J end lost 8 bases, and 21 bases lay between the germline ends. This CDR3 contains 16 residues. The CDR3 sequence: CASSRRQNEAMEPQHF. The DNA for the CDR3 is TGTGCCAGTAGTAGACGACAGAACGAGGCCATGGAGCCCCAGCATTTT.

The chain carries TRBV5-1 and TRBJ2-1; no definite D call. CDR3 length: 16 amino acids. The germline V and J ends were trimmed by 0 bases and 1 base, with 11 bases remaining between them. Germline CDR1 is SGHRS and CDR2 is YFSETQ. CDR3 residues: CASSLEGLRSYNEQFF. Written as DNA, the CDR3 is TGCGCCAGCAGCTTGGAGGGCTTACGATCCTACAATGAGCAGTTCTTC.

This chain connects TRBV4-1 to TRBJ2-3; D ambiguous. Germline V gene data show CDR1 as MGHRA and CDR2 as YSYEKL. Trimming left V 8 bases short and J 2 bases short, with 11 bases between. The CDR3 runs 13 residues. The DNA for the CDR3 is TGCGCCAGCTGTTCAGGTACCACAGATACGCAGTATTTT. It translates to CASCSGTTDTQYF.

V gene TRBV27 combines with J gene TRBJ2-7; possible D gene TRBD1, 7 bases. CDR3 length: 18 amino acids. V was clipped by 6 bases and J by 0 bases, with 24 bases between them. Looked up from germline, CDR1 is MNHEY and CDR2 is SMNVEV (reference sequence). The CDR3 reads CASSSRRGRRGGSYEQYF. The CDR3, as DNA: TGTGCCAGCAGCTCCCGGAGGGGGCGCAGAGGGGGCTCCTACGAGCAGTACTTC.

The chain combines TRBV7-9 with TRBJ1-4; the D gene is possibly TRBD1 (6 bases). This CDR3 comprises 13 residues. CDR1 is SEHNR, CDR2 FQNEAQ, per germline (reference sequence). V was trimmed by 7 bases and J by 7 bases, leaving 13 bases between them. The CDR3 DNA is TGTGCCAGCACCCGAGGGGGGGGTGAAAAACTGTTTTTT. It codes for CASTRGGGEKLFF.